One sample yielded the 14 T cell receptor beta chains listed below, sequenced in a study of T-cell memory formation after mild COVID-19. MiXCR was run by TCRdb on the 5' RACE reads, yielding one entry per CDR3 protein. The sample lists 250,000 to 350,000 distinct CDR3 sequences, roughly a fifth occurring once. The specimen was PBMCs or a T cell subset sorted from them (not recorded which). The receptors shown here come from a man aged 18 to 29 who had mild COVID-19 (a few samples of this study predate the infection). Cell type and time point are not known.

V gene TRBV6-1 combines with J gene TRBJ1-1; D unclear. The CDR3 length is 13 residues. Per the germline V gene, CDR1 is MNHNS and CDR2 is SASEGT. V dropped 4 bases and J dropped 6 bases, with 12 bases sitting between them. The CDR3 region has the DNA TGTGCCAGCAGTGGGATAACTTTCGCTGAAGCTTTCTTT. Translating gives CASSGITFAEAFF.

The chain joins TRBV7-2 to TRBJ2-5; no definite D call. CDR1 SGHTA and CDR2 FQGNSA come from the germline V gene. V lost 6 bases, J lost 10 bases, and 18 bases lay in between. The CDR3 covers 13 residues. The CDR3, as DNA: TGTGCCAGCAGTCAGGACCCAGGTTGGGACCAGTACTTC. This sequence encodes CASSQDPGWDQYF.

This chain connects TRBV19 to TRBJ1-6; possible D gene TRBD1, 5 bases. The germline CDR1 and CDR2 sequences are LNHDA and SQIVND (reference sequence). CDR3 length equals 15 residues. V shed 5 bases and J shed 1 base, with 9 bases lying between them. The CDR3 coding sequence is TGTGCCAGTAGTTTACAGGTGTCCTATAATTCACCCCTCCACTTT. This translates into CASSLQVSYNSPLHF.

As to this clonotype: This may arise from a read error, as a much more abundant clone is one base away. The chain recombines TRBV5-1 with TRBJ2-5, with D unclear. The CDR3 covers 15 residues. Looked up from germline, CDR1 is SGHRS and CDR2 is YFSETQ. This CDR3 is CDSSFDGSAEETQYF. In nucleotides, the CDR3 is TGCGACAGCAGCTTCGACGGTTCGGCGGAAGAGACCCAGTACTTC.

In nucleotides, the CDR3 is TGCAGTGCTAGGTTTCGGGGTATGGCTTTCTTT. Protein sequence: CSARFRGMAFF. J is TRBJ1-1 and V is TRBV20-1; D unclear. The V gene lost 3 bases and the J gene lost 11 bases, with 13 bases spanning the gap. CDR1 DFQATT and CDR2 SNEGSKA come from the germline V gene (reference sequence). The CDR3 totals 11 residues.

This clonotype was observed a handful of times. This chain uses TRBV7-6 with TRBJ2-5, with TRBD1 matching over 7 bases. Germline values: CDR1 SGHVS, CDR2 FNYEAQ. The CDR3 loop spans 15 amino acids. V trimming: 2 bases; J trimming: 2 bases; junction bases outside the gene matches: 5. The CDR3 spells CASSLPWDRQETQYF. CDR3 bases: TGTGCCAGCAGCTTACCCTGGGACAGACAAGAGACCCAGTACTTC.

The table lists this clonotype with a few counts. This chain uses TRBV5-4 with TRBJ1-1; the match to TRBD1 covers 7 bases. V was clipped by 1 base and J by 8 bases; unmatched bases: 5. Germline CDR1 and CDR2: SGHNT and YYREEE (reference sequence). The CDR3 covers 13 residues. DNA of the CDR3: TGTGCCAGCAGCTTGTCTGGGACAGCCGAAGCTTTCTTT. Translation gives CASSLSGTAEAFF.

The chain couples TRBV20-1 to TRBJ2-7; the D is unclear. Germline V gene sequence: CDR1 DFQATT, CDR2 SNEGSKA (reference sequence). V was cut by 3 bases and J by 3 bases, with 12 bases left in between. This CDR3 spans 13 amino acids. As DNA, the CDR3 is TGCAGTGCTAGTACTCCAGCCGACTACGAGCAGTACGTC. Protein sequence: CSASTPADYEQYV.

This chain joins TRBV2 and TRBJ2-7; 8 bases are a match to TRBD2. The CDR3 is 14 amino acids. J lost 2 bases, V lost 7 bases, and 7 bases had no gene match. CDR1 is SNHLY, CDR2 FYNNEI, per germline. CDR3 bases: TGTGCCAGCACCCAGCGGGGGCCTCCCTACGAGCAGTACTTC. Protein: CASTQRGPPYEQYF.

This clonotype has only a few counts. The chain has TRBV5-1 and TRBJ1-1; no definite D call. This CDR3 has 14 residues. Germline V gene data show CDR1 as SGHRS and CDR2 as YFSETQ. V was clipped by 3 bases and J by 6 bases, with 15 bases between them. The CDR3 DNA reads TGCGCCAGCAGCTCCTTCTCGGCGGTTGCTGAAGCTTTCTTT. It encodes CASSSFSAVAEAFF.

The V call is TRBV12-3 or TRBV12-4, the J call TRBJ1-4; D is uncertain. There are 16 residues in the CDR3. Trimming took 3 bases from V and 3 from J, leaving 14 bases between them. In DNA, the CDR3 is TGTGCCAGCAGTTTTTCTGCTCGTGGGCCTAATGAAAAACTGTTTTTT. Encoded protein: CASSFSARGPNEKLFF.

This clonotype was found a few times. CDR3 bases: TGTGCCACCCGGGACAGGGGGATATATGGCTACACCTTC. It encodes CATRDRGIYGYTF. V and J are TRBV15 and TRBJ1-2, with 11 bases matching TRBD1. The V gene's germline CDR1 is LNHNV and CDR2 YYDKDF (reference sequence). The CDR3 contains 13 residues. The V segment lost 8 bases and the J segment 5 bases; nucleotides outside the gene matches: 4.

This chain uses TRBV10-3 with TRBJ2-1; 11 bases agree with TRBD2. V lost 6 bases and J lost 7; bases outside the gene matches: 2. This CDR3 contains 13 residues. In germline, CDR1 is ENHRY, CDR2 SYGVKD. CDR3 DNA sequence: TGTGCCATCAGACTAGCGGGGGCAAATGAGCAGTTCTTC. Translation gives CAIRLAGANEQFF.

The genes are TRBV4-3 and TRBJ1-5, with D maybe TRBD1 (6 bases). V lost 9 bases to trimming and J lost 0 bases, with 21 bases between them. Germline lookup yields CDR1 LGHNA and CDR2 YSLEER. This CDR3 spans 17 amino acids. CDR3 sequence reads: CARRLHSRGHSNQPQHF. DNA of the CDR3: TGCGCCAGACGTCTGCACAGTCGGGGGCATAGCAATCAGCCCCAGCATTTT.